A selection of T cell receptor beta chains follows, all from one sample in a study of shared clonotypes between healthy human individuals. Data came from immunoSEQ multiplex PCR; TCRdb stores just in-frame clones and leaves some out. The data show roughly 1,100,000 clones, with 75% seen just once and around 1.4% held by the top ten. Sequenced: memory CD4+ T cells sorted from blood. Receptor source: a man aged 18 to 29 in good health. Each CDR3 is given with its conserved first and last residue. The D gene is left open where the match is weak. Size tells how often a clone was seen (once, few, many) or the class of an expanded clone, and some rows leave it out.

J gene: TRBJ1-6; D gene: TRBD1; clone size: -; V gene: TRBV19; CDR3 DNA: TGTGCCAGTAGTGACGGGAGGACAGGGGAAAATTCACCCCTCCACTTT; CDR3 protein: CASSDGRTGENSPLHF
J gene: TRBJ1-4; D gene: -; clone size: -; V gene: TRBV7-8; CDR3 DNA: TGTGCCAGCAGCTTAGGTCAGGGAGGAGCAACTGAAAAACTGTTTTTT; CDR3 protein: CASSLGQGGATEKLFF
J gene: TRBJ2-3; D gene: -; clone size: once; V gene: TRBV2; CDR3 DNA: TGTGCCAGCAGTTCGAGCGGAGCCTCAGATACGCAGTATTTT; CDR3 protein: CASSSSGASDTQYF
J gene: TRBJ1-2; D gene: TRBD1; clone size: -; V gene: TRBV19; CDR3 DNA: TGTGCCAGTAGACCCACAGGGGGCCTGCAGAACTATGGCTACACCTTC; CDR3 protein: CASRPTGGLQNYGYTF
J gene: TRBJ2-2; D gene: -; clone size: -; V gene: TRBV6-5; CDR3 DNA: TGTGCCAGCACCAAGGCAGGGGCAGGCACCGGGGAGCTGTTTTTT; CDR3 protein: CASTKAGAGTGELFF
J gene: TRBJ1-5; D gene: -; clone size: -; V gene: TRBV9; CDR3 DNA: TGTGCCAGCACCCCGCGGGCCGCGCGCAATCAGCCCCAGCATTTT; CDR3 protein: CASTPRAARNQPQHF
J gene: TRBJ1-1; D gene: -; clone size: few; V gene: TRBV7-9; CDR3 DNA: TGTGCCAGCAGCTTAGCGTTTGGGAACACTGAAGCTTTCTTT; CDR3 protein: CASSLAFGNTEAFF
J gene: TRBJ1-2; D gene: -; clone size: many; V gene: TRBV27; CDR3 DNA: TGTGCCAGCAGTTTTGATATAGGGAAATATGGCTACACCTTC; CDR3 protein: CASSFDIGKYGYTF
J gene: TRBJ1-5; D gene: -; clone size: few; V gene: TRBV4-3; CDR3 DNA: TGCGCCAGCAGCCAAGCCCACGGAGGTCAGCCCCAGCATTTT; CDR3 protein: CASSQAHGGQPQHF
J gene: TRBJ2-7; D gene: -; clone size: -; V gene: TRBV30; CDR3 DNA: TGTGCCTCTATGGGGAACTCCTACGAGCAGTACTTC; CDR3 protein: CASMGNSYEQYF
J gene: TRBJ1-2; D gene: -; clone size: -; V gene: TRBV11-2; CDR3 DNA: TGTGCCAGCAGCCCGCAGGGACACTTGTTCGGCTACACCTTC; CDR3 protein: CASSPQGHLFGYTF
J gene: TRBJ2-2; D gene: -; clone size: once; V gene: TRBV2; CDR3 DNA: TGTGCCAGCAGTATACGGGCAAGAGGCACCGGGGAGCTGTTTTTT; CDR3 protein: CASSIRARGTGELFF
J gene: TRBJ1-6; D gene: TRBD1; clone size: -; V gene: TRBV15; CDR3 DNA: TGTGCCACCAGCAGGGGGGACAGGGGTGATTCACCCCTCCACTTT; CDR3 protein: CATSRGDRGDSPLHF
J gene: TRBJ2-3; D gene: -; clone size: -; V gene: TRBV7-2; CDR3 DNA: TGTGCCAGCAGCTTAGGGCTTGGGGCAGATACGCAGTATTTT; CDR3 protein: CASSLGLGADTQYF
J gene: TRBJ2-3; D gene: TRBD2; clone size: -; V gene: TRBV18; CDR3 DNA: TGTGCCAGCTCACCAGGACTAGCGGTAGATACGCAGTATTTT; CDR3 protein: CASSPGLAVDTQYF
J gene: TRBJ1-1; D gene: -; clone size: -; V gene: TRBV20-1; CDR3 DNA: TGCAGTGCTACCAGGGCCTATGAAGCTTTCTTT; CDR3 protein: CSATRAYEAFF
J gene: TRBJ1-3; D gene: -; clone size: -; V gene: TRBV19; CDR3 DNA: TGTGCCAGTAGTATCGGGGTAAACACCATATATTTT; CDR3 protein: CASSIGVNTIYF
J gene: TRBJ2-2; D gene: -; clone size: -; V gene: TRBV2; CDR3 DNA: TGTGCCAGCAACGCTAGGGGAACCGGGGAGCTGTTTTTT; CDR3 protein: CASNARGTGELFF
J gene: TRBJ2-5; D gene: -; clone size: -; V gene: TRBV2; CDR3 DNA: TGTGCCAGCAGTGCCGGACACTTAGGAGAGACCCAGTACTTC; CDR3 protein: CASSAGHLGETQYF
J gene: TRBJ2-3; D gene: -; clone size: -; V gene: TRBV29-1; CDR3 DNA: TGCAGCGTCGGTTCTCTAGGTAGCACAGATACGCAGTATTTT; CDR3 protein: CSVGSLGSTDTQYF
J gene: TRBJ1-5; D gene: -; clone size: -; V gene: TRBV28; CDR3 DNA: TGTGCCAGCAGTTTGGGGACGTATCAGCCCCAGCATTTT; CDR3 protein: CASSLGTYQPQHF
J gene: TRBJ1-3; D gene: -; clone size: -; V gene: TRBV30; CDR3 DNA: TGTGCCTGGAAGTGGGCTTCGGGAGGAAACACCATATATTTT; CDR3 protein: CAWKWASGGNTIYF
J gene: TRBJ2-5; D gene: TRBD1; clone size: -; V gene: TRBV5-1; CDR3 DNA: TGCGCCAGCAGCAGGGACAGGGCCCAAGAGACCCAGTACTTC; CDR3 protein: CASSRDRAQETQYF
J gene: TRBJ2-5; D gene: -; clone size: few; V gene: TRBV5-6; CDR3 DNA: TGTGCCAGCAGCTTTGTTCAGAAGGAGACCCAGTACTTC; CDR3 protein: CASSFVQKETQYF
J gene: TRBJ1-6; D gene: -; clone size: few; V gene: TRBV30; CDR3 DNA: TGTGCCTGGAGTTCGGGGTCTTATAATTCACCCCTCCACTTT; CDR3 protein: CAWSSGSYNSPLHF
J gene: TRBJ2-5; D gene: -; clone size: -; V gene: TRBV18; CDR3 DNA: TGTGCCAGCTCACCGACTAGTACCCCAGAGACCCAGTACTTC; CDR3 protein: CASSPTSTPETQYF
J gene: TRBJ1-3; D gene: -; clone size: -; V gene: TRBV2; CDR3 DNA: TGTGCCAGCACCGGAGGGGGTAACACCATATATTTT; CDR3 protein: CASTGGGNTIYF
J gene: TRBJ2-3; D gene: TRBD2; clone size: -; V gene: TRBV27; CDR3 DNA: TGTGCCAGCAGTTCACAGCGGGGGGGCCGGTCGGGCACAGATACGCAGTATTTT; CDR3 protein: CASSSQRGGRSGTDTQYF
J gene: TRBJ1-2; D gene: -; clone size: -; V gene: TRBV19; CDR3 DNA: TGTGCCAGTACCTCGGACAGAGGAAACTATGGCTACACCTTC; CDR3 protein: CASTSDRGNYGYTF
J gene: TRBJ2-6; D gene: -; clone size: -; V gene: TRBV5-1; CDR3 DNA: TGCGCCAGCAGCTACTATCGCGGTGGGGCCAACGTCCTGACTTTC; CDR3 protein: CASSYYRGGANVLTF
J gene: TRBJ2-7; D gene: -; clone size: -; V gene: TRBV7-9; CDR3 DNA: TGTGCCAGCAGCTTTAAGGGACAAACCTACGAGCAGTACTTC; CDR3 protein: CASSFKGQTYEQYF
J gene: TRBJ2-3; D gene: -; clone size: -; V gene: TRBV7-2; CDR3 DNA: TGTGCCAGCAGCCCCGGAGGGGGCACAGATACGCAGTATTTT; CDR3 protein: CASSPGGGTDTQYF
J gene: TRBJ1-1; D gene: -; clone size: -; V gene: TRBV21-1; CDR3 DNA: TGTGCCAGCAGCAAAGTCGCGCCGAGGACTGGGGACACTGAAGCTTTCTTT; CDR3 protein: CASSKVAPRTGDTEAFF
J gene: TRBJ2-7; D gene: -; clone size: -; V gene: TRBV28; CDR3 DNA: TGTGCCAGCAGTTTAGGGTCCTACGAGCAGTACTTC; CDR3 protein: CASSLGSYEQYF
J gene: TRBJ2-7; D gene: TRBD1; clone size: -; V gene: TRBV14; CDR3 DNA: TGTGCCAGCAGAACACAGGGGTACGAGCAGTACTTC; CDR3 protein: CASRTQGYEQYF
J gene: TRBJ2-7; D gene: -; clone size: -; V gene: TRBV6-5; CDR3 DNA: TGTGCCAGCAGTTACTCGAGGACTTCTCTGGCGGGGGAGCAGTACTTC; CDR3 protein: CASSYSRTSLAGEQYF
J gene: TRBJ2-1; D gene: -; clone size: -; V gene: TRBV19; CDR3 DNA: TGTGCCAGTAGTATGGTCCCTTGGCCTTACAATGAGCAGTTCTTC; CDR3 protein: CASSMVPWPYNEQFF
J gene: TRBJ2-1; D gene: TRBD2; clone size: -; V gene: TRBV2; CDR3 DNA: TGTGCCAGCAGGCTTCTAGCGGCCGTCTACAATGAGCAGTTCTTC; CDR3 protein: CASRLLAAVYNEQFF
J gene: TRBJ2-1; D gene: -; clone size: once; V gene: TRBV7-9; CDR3 DNA: TGTGCCAGCAGCTTATGGACCGGAATGTCCTACAATGAGCAGTTCTTC; CDR3 protein: CASSLWTGMSYNEQFF
J gene: TRBJ2-7; D gene: -; clone size: few; V gene: TRBV2; CDR3 DNA: TGTGCCAGCAGTGGGAGTAGGGCTGCCTCCTACGAGCAGTACTTC; CDR3 protein: CASSGSRAASYEQYF
J gene: TRBJ1-4; D gene: TRBD1; clone size: few; V gene: TRBV2; CDR3 DNA: TGTGCCAGCAGTTTACAGGGGAACAATGAAAAACTGTTTTTT; CDR3 protein: CASSLQGNNEKLFF
J gene: TRBJ2-2; D gene: TRBD1; clone size: -; V gene: TRBV11-2; CDR3 DNA: TGTGCCAGCAGCCCAAGGACAGGCACACAAACCGGGGAGCTGTTTTTT; CDR3 protein: CASSPRTGTQTGELFF
J gene: TRBJ1-5; D gene: TRBD1; clone size: -; V gene: TRBV6-1; CDR3 DNA: TGTGCCAGCAGTGAAGGGACAGGGCGGTCGGAACAGCCCCAGCATTTT; CDR3 protein: CASSEGTGRSEQPQHF
J gene: TRBJ1-4; D gene: TRBD1; clone size: -; V gene: TRBV2; CDR3 DNA: TGTGCCAGCAGGGCCACAGGGGCCTTGAATGAAAAACTGTTTTTT; CDR3 protein: CASRATGALNEKLFF
J gene: TRBJ2-3; D gene: -; clone size: -; V gene: TRBV7-2; CDR3 DNA: TGTGCCAGCAGCTTAGGACCCAGCGCAGATACGCAGTATTTT; CDR3 protein: CASSLGPSADTQYF
J gene: TRBJ2-7; D gene: TRBD2; clone size: few; V gene: TRBV6-1; CDR3 DNA: TGTGCCAGCAGTGACCCCTCGTTACTAGCGGGATTTTCCTACGAGCAGTACTTC; CDR3 protein: CASSDPSLLAGFSYEQYF
J gene: TRBJ1-3; D gene: -; clone size: -; V gene: TRBV28; CDR3 DNA: TGTGCCAGCAACATTGATCGAGCTGGAAACACCATATATTTT; CDR3 protein: CASNIDRAGNTIYF
J gene: TRBJ2-2; D gene: TRBD1; clone size: once; V gene: TRBV25-1; CDR3 DNA: TGTGCCAGCAGTGAACAGGGGGACACCGGGGAGCTGTTTTTT; CDR3 protein: CASSEQGDTGELFF
J gene: TRBJ2-1; D gene: -; clone size: -; V gene: TRBV7-8; CDR3 DNA: TGTGCCAGCAGCCCACCAGGAGGGAATGAGCAGTTCTTC; CDR3 protein: CASSPPGGNEQFF
J gene: TRBJ1-3; D gene: -; clone size: once; V gene: TRBV7-6; CDR3 DNA: TGTGCCAGCAGCCAAGGACAGCGGGGCTCTGGAAACACCATATATTTT; CDR3 protein: CASSQGQRGSGNTIYF
J gene: TRBJ1-2; D gene: -; clone size: once; V gene: TRBV19; CDR3 DNA: TGTGCCAGTAGTATCGCGGGGGCTAACTATGGCTACACCTTC; CDR3 protein: CASSIAGANYGYTF
J gene: TRBJ2-2; D gene: -; clone size: -; V gene: TRBV9; CDR3 DNA: TGTGCCAGCAGCGTAGGACGGGCAACGAACACCGGGGAGCTGTTTTTT; CDR3 protein: CASSVGRATNTGELFF
J gene: TRBJ2-2; D gene: TRBD2; clone size: -; V gene: TRBV29-1; CDR3 DNA: TGCAGCGTTGCGCCTAGCGGGAGAGGGACCGGGGAGCTGTTTTTT; CDR3 protein: CSVAPSGRGTGELFF